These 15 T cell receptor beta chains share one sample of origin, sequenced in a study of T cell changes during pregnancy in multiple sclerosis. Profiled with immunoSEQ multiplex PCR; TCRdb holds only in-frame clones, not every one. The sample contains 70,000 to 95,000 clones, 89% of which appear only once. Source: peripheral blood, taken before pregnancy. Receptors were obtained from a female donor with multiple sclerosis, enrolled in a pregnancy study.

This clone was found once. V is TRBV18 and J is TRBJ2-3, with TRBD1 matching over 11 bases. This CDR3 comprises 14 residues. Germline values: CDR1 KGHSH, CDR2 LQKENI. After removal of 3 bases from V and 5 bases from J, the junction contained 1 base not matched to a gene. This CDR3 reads CASSPGTGGDTQYF. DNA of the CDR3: TGTGCCAGCTCACCTGGGACAGGGGGAGATACGCAGTATTTT. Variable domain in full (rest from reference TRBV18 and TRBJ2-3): NAGVMQNPRHLVRRRGQEARLRCSPMKGHSHVYWYRQLPEEGLKFMVYLQKENIIDESGMPKERFSAEFPKEGPSILRIQQVVRGDSAAYFCASSPGTGGDTQYFGPGTRLTVL.

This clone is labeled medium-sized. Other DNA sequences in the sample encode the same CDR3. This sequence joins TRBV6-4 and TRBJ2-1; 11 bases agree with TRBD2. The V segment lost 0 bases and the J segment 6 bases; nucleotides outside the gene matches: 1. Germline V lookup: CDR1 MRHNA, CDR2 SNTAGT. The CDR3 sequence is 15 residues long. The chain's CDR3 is CASSDSSGGANEQFF. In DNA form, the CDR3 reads TGTGCCAGCAGTGACTCTAGCGGGGGGGCCAATGAGCAGTTCTTC.

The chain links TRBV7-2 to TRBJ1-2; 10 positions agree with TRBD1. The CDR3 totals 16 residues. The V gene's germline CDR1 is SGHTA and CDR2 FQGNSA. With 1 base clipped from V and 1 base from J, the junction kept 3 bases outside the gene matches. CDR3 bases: TGTGCCAGCAGCTTAGTAGGGACAGGGGATAACTATGGCTACACCTTC. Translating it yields CASSLVGTGDNYGYTF. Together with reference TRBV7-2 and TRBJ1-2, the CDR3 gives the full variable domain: GAGVSQSPSNKVTEKGKDVELRCDPISGHTALYWYRQSLGQGLEFLIYFQGNSAPDKSGLPSDRFSAERTGGSVSTLTIQRTQQEDSAVYLCASSLVGTGDNYGYTFGSGTRLTVV.

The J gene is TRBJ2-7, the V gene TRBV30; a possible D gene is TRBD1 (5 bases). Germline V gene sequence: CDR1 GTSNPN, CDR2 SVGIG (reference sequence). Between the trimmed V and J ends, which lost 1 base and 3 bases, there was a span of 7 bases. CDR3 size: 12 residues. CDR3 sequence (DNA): TGTGCCTGGAGTGGGCAGGGCTACGAGCAGTACTTC. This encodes CAWSGQGYEQYF.

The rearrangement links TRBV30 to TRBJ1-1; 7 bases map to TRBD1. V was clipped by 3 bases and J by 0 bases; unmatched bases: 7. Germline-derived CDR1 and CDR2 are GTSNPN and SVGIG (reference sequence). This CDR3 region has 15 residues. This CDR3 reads CAWSEEQGLNTEAFF. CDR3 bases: TGTGCCTGGAGCGAAGAACAGGGGCTGAACACTGAAGCTTTCTTT.

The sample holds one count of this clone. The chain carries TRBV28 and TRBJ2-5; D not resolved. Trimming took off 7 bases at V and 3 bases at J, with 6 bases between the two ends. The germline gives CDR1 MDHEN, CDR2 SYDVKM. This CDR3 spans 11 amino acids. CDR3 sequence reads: CASNREETQYF. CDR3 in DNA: TGTGCCAGCAACCGGGAAGAGACCCAGTACTTC.

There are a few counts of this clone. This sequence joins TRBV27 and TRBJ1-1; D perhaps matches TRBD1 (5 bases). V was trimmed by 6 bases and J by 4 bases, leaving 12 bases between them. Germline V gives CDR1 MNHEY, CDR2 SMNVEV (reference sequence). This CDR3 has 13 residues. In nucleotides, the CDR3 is TGTGCCAGCAGGTCGGGGGTCGGCACTGAAGCTTTCTTT. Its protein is CASRSGVGTEAFF.

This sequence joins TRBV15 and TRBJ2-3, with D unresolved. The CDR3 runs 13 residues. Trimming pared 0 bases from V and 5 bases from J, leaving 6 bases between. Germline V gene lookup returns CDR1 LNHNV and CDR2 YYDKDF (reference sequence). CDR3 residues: CATSRDLKDTQYF. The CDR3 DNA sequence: TGTGCCACCAGCAGAGATTTAAAAGATACGCAGTATTTT.

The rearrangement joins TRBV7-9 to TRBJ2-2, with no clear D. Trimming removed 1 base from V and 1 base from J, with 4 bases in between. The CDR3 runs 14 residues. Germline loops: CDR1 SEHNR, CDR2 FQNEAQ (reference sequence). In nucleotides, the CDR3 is TGTGCCAGCAGCTTAGACAGGAACACCGGGGAGCTGTTTTTT. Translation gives CASSLDRNTGELFF.

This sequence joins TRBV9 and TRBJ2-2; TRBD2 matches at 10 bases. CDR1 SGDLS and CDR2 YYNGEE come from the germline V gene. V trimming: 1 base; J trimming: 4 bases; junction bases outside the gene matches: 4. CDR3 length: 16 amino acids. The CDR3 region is CASSVSGGALTGELFF. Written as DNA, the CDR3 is TGTGCCAGCAGCGTAAGCGGGGGGGCACTCACCGGGGAGCTGTTTTTT.

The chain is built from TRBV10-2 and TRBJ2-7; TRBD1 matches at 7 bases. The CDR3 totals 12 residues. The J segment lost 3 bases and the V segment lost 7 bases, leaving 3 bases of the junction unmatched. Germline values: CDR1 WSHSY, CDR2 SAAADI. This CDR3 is CASTAGGYEQYF. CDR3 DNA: TGCGCCAGCACGGCAGGGGGCTACGAGCAGTACTTC.

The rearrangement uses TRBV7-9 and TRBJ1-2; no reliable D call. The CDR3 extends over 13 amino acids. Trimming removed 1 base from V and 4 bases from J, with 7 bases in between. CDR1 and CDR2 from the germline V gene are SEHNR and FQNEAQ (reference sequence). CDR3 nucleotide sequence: TGTGCCAGCAGCTTAGGGGGAGCCTATGGCTACACCTTC. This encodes CASSLGGAYGYTF. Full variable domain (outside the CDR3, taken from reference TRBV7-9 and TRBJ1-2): DTGVSQNPRHKITKRGQNVTFRCDPISEHNRLYWYRQTLGQGPEFLTYFQNEAQLEKSRLLSDRFSAERPKGSFSTLEIQRTEQGDSAMYLCASSLGGAYGYTFGSGTRLTVV.

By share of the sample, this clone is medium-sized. For the CDR3, the DNA is TGTGCCAGCAGTGATTCGGCGGGCTATGGCTACACCTTC. Translating gives CASSDSAGYGYTF. The chain combines TRBV2 with TRBJ1-2; D gene uncertain. The CDR3 length is 13 residues. Germline lookup yields CDR1 SNHLY and CDR2 FYNNEI. Trimming shortened V by 3 bases and J by 4 bases, and 9 bases separated the two germline ends.

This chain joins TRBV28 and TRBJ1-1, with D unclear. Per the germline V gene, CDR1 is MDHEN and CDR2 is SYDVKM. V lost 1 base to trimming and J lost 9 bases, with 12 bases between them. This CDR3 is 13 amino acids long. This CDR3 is CASSLYPLRQAFF. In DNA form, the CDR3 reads TGTGCCAGCAGTTTATATCCCCTCAGGCAAGCTTTCTTT. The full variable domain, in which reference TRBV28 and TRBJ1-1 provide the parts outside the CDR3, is DVKVTQSSRYLVKRTGEKVFLECVQDMDHENMFWYRQDPGLGLRLIYFSYDVKMKEKGDIPEGYSVSREKKERFSLILESASTNQTSMYLCASSLYPLRQAFFGQGTRLTVV.

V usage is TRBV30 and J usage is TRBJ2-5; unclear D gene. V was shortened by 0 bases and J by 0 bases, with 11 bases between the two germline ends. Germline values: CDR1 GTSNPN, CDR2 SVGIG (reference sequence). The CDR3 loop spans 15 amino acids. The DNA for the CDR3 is TGTGCCTGGAGTGTACTTGGAGAGTACCAAGAGACCCAGTACTTC. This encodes CAWSVLGEYQETQYF.